This TCR beta chain was observed in a study of shared clonotypes between healthy human individuals. Points from the study as a whole: Only blood samples were collected, and tissue repertoires likely differ.

CD45RA+ naive and CD45RA-negative memory subsets were separated from CD4+ cells. As regards this clone: Its target is not known.

Data came from immunoSEQ multiplex PCR; TCRdb stores just in-frame clones and leaves some out. The sample includes about 710,000 clones, just under 75% of them seen just once. This CDR3 is 17 amino acids long. CDR1 and CDR2 (germline): MGHDK, SYGVNS. V was shortened by 6 bases and J by 0 bases, with 18 bases between the two germline ends. The sequence came from a woman aged 30 to 39 in good health. The sequenced sample consisted of memory CD4+ T cells sorted from blood. Subset indicated: CD45RA-negative fraction. The V call is TRBV25-1, the J call TRBJ2-1, with D perhaps matching TRBD1 or TRBD2 (7 bases each). This chain's CDR3 is CASSRVGGGSSYNEQFF. CDR3 bases: TGTGCCAGCAGCCGCGTAGGGGGCGGGAGCTCCTACAATGAGCAGTTCTTC.